This T cell receptor beta chain appears in the sequencing data of a study of cytomegalovirus exposure and HLA in healthy donors. This table comes from immunoSEQ multiplex PCR, and its TCRdb copy is limited to in-frame clones, with some not included. The sample has fewer than 120,000 clones; over 75% are singletons. This CDR3 spans 17 amino acids. Germline V gene lookup returns CDR1 LGHNA and CDR2 YNFKEQ. The V gene lost 4 bases and the J gene lost 0 bases, with 16 bases spanning the gap. What was sequenced was PBMCs. The TCR originated in a woman aged 25 to 39 in good health and CMV-seropositive. The chain has TRBV4-2 and TRBJ2-1; a weak D match, TRBD2 (5 bases). CDR3 loop: CASSPRLATYSYNEQFF. CDR3 DNA: TGTGCCAGCAGCCCCCGGTTAGCGACTTACTCCTACAATGAGCAGTTCTTC.